The entry below gives a single T cell receptor (beta chain) sequence along with its context. Its antigen is undetermined. One end of the junction does not line up with germline, which may come from a read error. This specimen comes from a study of cytomegalovirus exposure and HLA in healthy donors. Findings and caveats of the study: Approximately 160 TCR beta chains were listed as cytomegalovirus-associated. Prediction of most subjects' HLA-A and HLA-B alleles by TCR beta sequences was reportedly accurate.

The PCR contained 60 Vbeta and 13 Jbeta primers. Method: immunoSEQ multiplex PCR; TCRdb's copy keeps in-frame clones and lacks some. The table includes 150,000 to 200,000 clones, about 75% detected once. The CDR3 length is 14 residues. Germline CDR1 reads SGHTA; CDR2 reads FQGTGA. The TCR comes from a female donor in good health and CMV-seronegative. The chain is built from TRBV7-3 and TRBJ1-1, with TRBD1 identical over 9 bases. Sequencing was carried out using PBMCs. The CDR3 is CASRLTGGATEAFF. In nucleotides, the CDR3 is TGTGCCAGCAGGTTAACAGGGGGCGCGACTGAAGCTTTCTTT.